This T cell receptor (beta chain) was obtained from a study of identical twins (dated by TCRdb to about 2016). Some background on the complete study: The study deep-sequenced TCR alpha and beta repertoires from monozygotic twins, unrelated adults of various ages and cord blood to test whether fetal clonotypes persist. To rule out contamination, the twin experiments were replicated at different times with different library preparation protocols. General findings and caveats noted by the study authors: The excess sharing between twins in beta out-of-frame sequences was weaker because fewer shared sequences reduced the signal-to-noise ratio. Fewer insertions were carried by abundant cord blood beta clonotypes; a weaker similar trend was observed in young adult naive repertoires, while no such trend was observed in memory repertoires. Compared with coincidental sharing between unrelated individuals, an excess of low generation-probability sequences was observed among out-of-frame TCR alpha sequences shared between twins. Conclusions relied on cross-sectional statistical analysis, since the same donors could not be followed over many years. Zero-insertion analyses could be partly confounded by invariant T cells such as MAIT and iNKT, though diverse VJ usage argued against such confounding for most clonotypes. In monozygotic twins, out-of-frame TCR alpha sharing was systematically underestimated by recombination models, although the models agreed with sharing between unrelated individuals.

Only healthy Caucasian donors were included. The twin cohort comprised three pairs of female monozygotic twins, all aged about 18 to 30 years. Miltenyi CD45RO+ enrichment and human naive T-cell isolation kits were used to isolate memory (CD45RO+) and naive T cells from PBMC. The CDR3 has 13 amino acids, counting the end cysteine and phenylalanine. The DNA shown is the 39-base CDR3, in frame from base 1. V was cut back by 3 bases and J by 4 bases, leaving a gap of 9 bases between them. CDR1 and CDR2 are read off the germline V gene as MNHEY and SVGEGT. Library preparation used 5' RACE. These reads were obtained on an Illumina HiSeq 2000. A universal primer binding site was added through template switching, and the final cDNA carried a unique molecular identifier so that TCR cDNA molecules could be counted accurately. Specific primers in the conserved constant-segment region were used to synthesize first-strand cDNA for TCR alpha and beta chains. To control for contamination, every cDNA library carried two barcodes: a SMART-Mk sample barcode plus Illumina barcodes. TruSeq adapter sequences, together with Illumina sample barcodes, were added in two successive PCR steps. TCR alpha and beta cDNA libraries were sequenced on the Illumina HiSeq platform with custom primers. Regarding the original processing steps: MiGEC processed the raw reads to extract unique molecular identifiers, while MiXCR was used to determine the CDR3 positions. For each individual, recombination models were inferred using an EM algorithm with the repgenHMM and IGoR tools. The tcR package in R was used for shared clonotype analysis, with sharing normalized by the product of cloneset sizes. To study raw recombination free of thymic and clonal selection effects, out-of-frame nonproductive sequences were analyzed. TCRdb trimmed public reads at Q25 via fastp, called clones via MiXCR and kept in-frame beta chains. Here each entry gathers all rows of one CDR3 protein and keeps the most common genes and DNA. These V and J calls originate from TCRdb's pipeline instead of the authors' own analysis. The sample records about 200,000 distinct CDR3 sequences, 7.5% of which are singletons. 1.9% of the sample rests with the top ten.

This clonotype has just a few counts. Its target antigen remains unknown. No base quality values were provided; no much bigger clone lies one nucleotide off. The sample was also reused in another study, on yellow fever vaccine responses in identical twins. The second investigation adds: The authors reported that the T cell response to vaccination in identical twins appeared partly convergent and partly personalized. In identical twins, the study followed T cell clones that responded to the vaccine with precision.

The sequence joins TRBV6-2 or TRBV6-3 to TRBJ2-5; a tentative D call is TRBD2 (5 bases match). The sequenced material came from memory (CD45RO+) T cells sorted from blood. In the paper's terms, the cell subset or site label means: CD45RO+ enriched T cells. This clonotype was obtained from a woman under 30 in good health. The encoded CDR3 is CASSYGLAETQYF. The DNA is TGTGCCAGCAGTTATGGGCTAGCAGAGACCCAGTACTTC.